One sample yielded the 25 T cell receptor beta chains listed below, sequenced in a study of OX40 agonist ivuxolimab in advanced cancers. Here immunoSEQ multiplex PCR was the method, and the copy in TCRdb shows in-frame clones only, minus some. The table records approximately 84,000 clones, about 86% of them present only once. Sample: CD4+ or CD8+ T cells sorted from blood, taken in a trial of the OX40 agonist ivuxolimab. These receptors came from an adult with an advanced solid tumor such as melanoma, head and neck, liver or kidney cancer.

The chain couples TRBV5-1 to TRBJ2-2; no clear D gene. Germline assignment: CDR1 SGHRS and CDR2 YFSETQ. This CDR3 has 15 amino acids. V was pared by 0 bases and J by 0 bases, with 6 bases between. CDR3 protein: CASSLDLSNTGELFF. CDR3 DNA: TGCGCCAGCAGCTTGGACTTATCGAACACCGGGGAGCTGTTTTTT.

The V gene is TRBV19, the J gene TRBJ1-5; D call uncertain. The germline V and J ends were trimmed by 0 bases and 0 bases, with 9 bases remaining between them. The germline CDR1 and CDR2 sequences are LNHDA and SQIVND (reference sequence). The CDR3 extends over 16 amino acids. This CDR3 reads CASSIDGSFSNQPQHF. DNA of the CDR3: TGTGCCAGTAGTATAGACGGCTCCTTTAGCAATCAGCCCCAGCATTTT.

V gene TRBV9 combines with J gene TRBJ2-3, with 9 bases aligning to TRBD1. Germline V gives CDR1 SGDLS, CDR2 YYNGEE. J gave up 4 bases and V 4 bases, and 7 bases lay outside the gene matches. The CDR3 sequence is 15 residues long. The CDR3, as DNA: TGTGCCAGCAGCAAAACAGGGGGCTGGGCAGATACGCAGTATTTT. Its protein is CASSKTGGWADTQYF.

The J gene is TRBJ1-5, the V gene TRBV5-4, with no clear D. V dropped 2 bases and J dropped 1 base, with 10 bases sitting between them. Germline V lookup: CDR1 SGHNT, CDR2 YYREEE (reference sequence). The length of the CDR3 is 15 residues. This CDR3 reads CASSLQGRSNQPQHF. CDR3 coding DNA: TGTGCCAGCAGCTTACAAGGAAGAAGCAATCAGCCCCAGCATTTT.

The V gene is TRBV5-4, the J gene TRBJ2-2, with 10 bases fitting TRBD2. This CDR3 has 16 residues. The trim removed 4 bases at V and 4 bases at J, leaving 7 bases unmatched. CDR1 and CDR2 (germline): SGHNT, YYREEE (reference sequence). CDR3 amino acids: CASSPSGRRGTGELFF. CDR3 nucleotides: TGTGCCAGCAGCCCTAGCGGGAGAAGAGGCACCGGGGAGCTGTTTTTT.

The gene calls are TRBV7-9 and TRBJ1-4, with D maybe TRBD1 (5 bases). CDR3 length equals 16 residues. V gave up 2 bases and J gave up 2 bases, with 12 bases separating them. Looked up from germline, CDR1 is SEHNR and CDR2 is FQNEAQ (reference sequence). In nucleotides, the CDR3 is TGTGCCAGCAGCTTATTGGCAGGGAGCACTAATGAAAAACTGTTTTTT. Translating it yields CASSLLAGSTNEKLFF.

The sample holds a few counts of this clone. The chain couples TRBV9 to TRBJ2-5; TRBD1 agrees at 8 bases. V lost 4 bases and J lost 1; bases outside the gene matches: 6. Per germline, CDR1 SGDLS and CDR2 YYNGEE. The CDR3 loop spans 15 amino acids. The CDR3 DNA follows: TGTGCCAGCAGCTACAGGGGGGCAGGCCAAGAGACCCAGTACTTC. As protein: CASSYRGAGQETQYF. Based on the CDR3 plus reference TRBV9 and TRBJ2-5, the full variable domain is DSGVTQTPKHLITATGQRVTLRCSPRSGDLSVYWYQQSLDQGLQFLIQYYNGEERAKGNILERFSAQQFPDLHSELNLSSLELGDSALYFCASSYRGAGQETQYFGPGTRLLVL.

The rearrangement uses TRBV30 and TRBJ1-3; D gene uncertain. Trimming shortened V by 5 bases and J by 7 bases, and 12 bases separated the two germline ends. Germline CDR1 and CDR2: GTSNPN and SVGIG (reference sequence). This CDR3 contains 12 residues. CDR3 residues: CAWSTGGNTIYF. The CDR3 DNA reads TGTGCCTGGTCAACCGGAGGGAACACCATATATTTT.

The chain links TRBV20-1 to TRBJ1-2; no definite D call. Deletions cut 4 bases from V and 11 bases from J, with 8 bases between. CDR3 length equals 9 residues. Germline V gene data show CDR1 as DFQATT and CDR2 as SNEGSKA (reference sequence). The CDR3 reads CSATPSYTF. The CDR3 nucleotides are TGCAGTGCTACCCCGAGTTACACCTTC.

The table lists this clone with a count of one. The chain is built from TRBV7-2 and TRBJ2-3, with 10 bases lining up with TRBD2. J gave up 4 bases and V 5 bases, and 9 bases lay outside the gene matches. CDR1 is SGHTA and CDR2 is FQGNSA in the germline V gene. The CDR3 has 16 residues. CDR3 amino acids: CASSAGLAGVADTQYF. CDR3 in DNA: TGTGCCAGCAGCGCAGGCCTAGCGGGAGTCGCAGATACGCAGTATTTT.

This sequence joins TRBV2 and TRBJ2-5; D gene ambiguous. The ends were cut back, 8 bases at V and 2 bases at J, with 6 bases in the middle. Germline V gene data show CDR1 as SNHLY and CDR2 as FYNNEI. The CDR3 length is 11 residues. DNA of the CDR3: TGTGCCAGCGGACGTCAAGAGACCCAGTACTTC. Its protein is CASGRQETQYF. The whole variable domain, filled in from reference TRBV2 and TRBJ2-5, reads EPEVTQTPSHQVTQMGQEVILRCVPISNHLYFYWYRQILGQKVEFLVSFYNNEISEKSEIFDDQFSVERPDGSNFTLKIRSTKLEDSAMYFCASGRQETQYFGPGTRLLVL.

This chain links TRBV5-6 with TRBJ1-5, with TRBD1 matching over 7 bases. CDR1 SGHDT and CDR2 YYEEEE come from the germline V gene. This CDR3 is built from 16 residues. With V trimmed by 3 bases and J by 4 bases, 10 bases remained unmatched. CDR3 sequence reads: CASSSRRQGFNQPQHF. The DNA of the CDR3 is TGTGCCAGCAGCTCGAGAAGACAGGGCTTTAATCAGCCCCAGCATTTT. Full variable domain (outside the CDR3, taken from reference TRBV5-6 and TRBJ1-5): DAGVTQSPTHLIKTRGQQVTLRCSPKSGHDTVSWYQQALGQGPQFIFQYYEEEERQRGNFPDRFSGHQFPNYSSELNVNALLLGDSALYLCASSSRRQGFNQPQHFGDGTRLSIL.

The chain carries TRBV5-5 and TRBJ2-5; D remains ambiguous. This CDR3 contains 14 residues. Looked up from germline, CDR1 is SGHKS and CDR2 is YYEKEE (reference sequence). V lost 0 bases to trimming and J lost 2 bases, with 8 bases between them. CDR3 protein: CASSLAFGQETQYF. CDR3 DNA: TGTGCCAGCAGCTTGGCCTTTGGACAAGAGACCCAGTACTTC.

This rearrangement joins TRBV18 to TRBJ1-6, with no clear D. Germline loops: CDR1 KGHSH, CDR2 LQKENI. V lost 2 bases and J 3 bases, leaving 5 bases between the germline ends. This CDR3 spans 14 amino acids. The CDR3 DNA follows: TGTGCCAGCTCACCAGAGCACTATAATTCACCCCTCCACTTT. It is translated as CASSPEHYNSPLHF.

A few counts support this clone. The CDR3 nucleotides read TGTGCTAGTGGTTCAGGACAGGGGCCGCGTGTCACAGATACGCAGTATTTT. Encoded protein: CASGSGQGPRVTDTQYF. The J gene is TRBJ2-3, the V gene TRBV12-5, with 9 positions matching TRBD1. Germline trimming cut 4 bases from V and 2 bases from J; bases unmatched to any gene: 10. This CDR3 is built from 17 residues. Per the germline V gene, CDR1 is LGHNT and CDR2 is FRNRAP.

The V gene is TRBV29-1, the J gene TRBJ2-7; D is possibly TRBD2 (5 bases). This CDR3 contains 14 residues. Germline lookup yields CDR1 SQVTM and CDR2 ANQGSEA. V was pared by 7 bases and J by 2 bases, with 18 bases between. The CDR3: CSADPPGNPYEQYF. The CDR3 DNA reads as TGCAGCGCTGACCCCCCGGGGAACCCCTACGAGCAGTACTTC.

The chain joins TRBV28 to TRBJ2-7, with TRBD2 matching 11 bases. This CDR3 is 16 amino acids long. The V gene end was trimmed by 3 bases and the J gene end by 0 bases; junction bases not matched to a gene: 4. Germline CDR1 reads MDHEN; CDR2 reads SYDVKM. CDR3 loop: CASSLSGTSGSYEQYF. CDR3 in DNA: TGTGCCAGCAGTTTGTCCGGGACTAGCGGCTCCTACGAGCAGTACTTC.

The chain couples TRBV28 to TRBJ2-5; D is unclear. Looked up from germline, CDR1 is MDHEN and CDR2 is SYDVKM. This CDR3 is built from 12 residues. V dropped 4 bases and J dropped 4 bases, with 7 bases sitting between them. CDR3 nucleotide sequence: TGTGCCAGCAGTTCCCTTCCAGAGACCCAGTACTTC. This codes for CASSSLPETQYF.

The V gene is TRBV18, the J gene TRBJ2-5, with D tentatively TRBD2 (6 bases). V was trimmed by 8 bases and J by 0 bases, leaving 19 bases between them. CDR1 KGHSH and CDR2 LQKENI come from the germline V gene. There are 16 residues in the CDR3. CDR3 protein: CASAPVAAGHQETQYF. In nucleotides, the CDR3 is TGTGCCAGCGCGCCGGTCGCGGCGGGGCACCAAGAGACCCAGTACTTC.

This clone was seen once. The CDR3 loop is CAWSGGLAGGLNEQYF. The CDR3 DNA reads TGTGCCTGGAGTGGGGGGCTAGCGGGAGGGCTTAACGAGCAGTACTTC. V gene TRBV30 combines with J gene TRBJ2-7; 12 positions match TRBD2. The CDR3 runs 16 residues. Germline V gives CDR1 GTSNPN, CDR2 SVGIG (reference sequence). Trimming removed 1 base from V and 5 bases from J; junction bases left unmatched: 9.

This clone was detected once. V is TRBV9 and J is TRBJ1-2, with 9 bases matching TRBD1. V was clipped by 4 bases and J by 7 bases; unmatched bases: 14. The CDR3 is 16 residues long. Per the germline V gene, CDR1 is SGDLS and CDR2 is YYNGEE. The CDR3 DNA follows: TGTGCCAGCAGCTTCCGGGACAGGGAAAGTATCAGTGGCTACACCTTC. Its translation: CASSFRDRESISGYTF.

This clone was counted a few times. The V gene is TRBV25-1, the J gene TRBJ1-2; D is undetermined. V lost 6 bases and J lost 8, with 13 bases in between. Germline V lookup: CDR1 MGHDK, CDR2 SYGVNS. The CDR3 has 12 amino acids. In DNA, the CDR3 is TGTGCCAGCAGATCGGCAGGCTGGGGCTACACCTTC. The encoded protein is CASRSAGWGYTF.

The rearrangement uses TRBV30 and TRBJ1-6; TRBD1 might be the D (5 bases). Trimming stripped 7 bases from V and 3 bases from J, with 10 bases between. The CDR3 loop spans 13 amino acids. Per the germline V gene, CDR1 is GTSNPN and CDR2 is SVGIG (reference sequence). CDR3 region: CAFGTVYNSPLHF. CDR3 DNA sequence: TGTGCCTTTGGGACGGTCTATAATTCACCCCTCCACTTT.

The V call is TRBV9, the J call TRBJ1-5, with a possible D match to TRBD1 (6 bases). CDR1 and CDR2 from the germline V gene are SGDLS and YYNGEE. The V and J ends lost 5 bases and 7 bases respectively, with 19 bases between them. This CDR3 has 15 amino acids. In DNA, the CDR3 is TGTGCCAGCAGTCTTGAGGGAGGGGGAGGCCAGCCCCAGCATTTT. Translated, it gives CASSLEGGGGQPQHF.

The V call is TRBV9, the J call TRBJ2-5; 7 nucleotides align to TRBD2. Germline V gene sequence: CDR1 SGDLS, CDR2 YYNGEE. V shed 4 bases and J 13 bases; nucleotides not matched to a gene: 16. This CDR3 spans 14 amino acids. CDR3 protein: CASSLTGGDDVPYF. For the CDR3, the DNA is TGTGCCAGCAGCCTTACGGGGGGAGACGATGTGCCGTACTTC.